This TCR beta chain is drawn from a study of Graves' ophthalmopathy and Graves' hyperthyroidism. The authors amplified TCR beta CDR3 regions, and they did so from RNA transcripts for repertoire sequencing. First-round RT-PCR employed HTBI primers, with a second-round multiplex PCR after it. One entry per CDR3 protein, called by TCRdb with MiXCR from the multiplex PCR reads. Among a few hundred thousand distinct CDR3 sequences listed, 17% were seen once. The germline V gene encodes CDR1 MNHNS and CDR2 SASEGT. V lost 7 bases and J lost 4, with 13 bases in between. This CDR3 has 13 amino acids. The material sequenced was peripheral blood. This sequence was found in an adult woman with stable Graves' hyperthyroidism. The chain joins TRBV6-1 to TRBJ1-1; D perhaps matches TRBD1 (6 bases). The DNA of the CDR3 is TGTGCCAGCACCAGCGGGACAAGCACTGAAGCTTTCTTT. It yields the protein CASTSGTSTEAFF.